A single sample gave rise to the 29 T cell receptor beta chains below, sequenced in a study of blood T cell repertoires in COVID-19 (TCRdb year 2020). The library was prepared using the immunoSEQ multiplex PCR assay. The source is immuneACCESS, and TCRdb retained only in-frame sequences with V and J called. Part of the clones is not carried over; for the studies checked, unresolved V genes explain less than half of this, and the remainder is unexplained. Counted in this sample were 200,000 to 250,000 clones; roughly 84% of them appeared once. The ten largest clones capture 2.1% of the sample. Input material: peripheral blood. The origin of the receptors is a woman aged 40 to 50 who had recovered from COVID-19.

V and J are TRBV27 and TRBJ2-3; tentative D call: TRBD2 (6 bases). Looked up from germline, CDR1 is MNHEY and CDR2 is SMNVEV (reference sequence). The CDR3 extends over 15 amino acids. Trimming pared 4 bases from V and 0 bases from J, leaving 11 bases between. Here the CDR3 reads CASSSSGTSTDTQYF. Written as DNA, the CDR3 is TGTGCCAGCAGTTCTTCAGGGACTAGCACAGATACGCAGTATTTT.

There are a few counts of this clone. The rearrangement links TRBV2 to TRBJ2-1; D is perhaps TRBD2 (6 bases). Trimming removed 11 bases at V and 4 bases at J, with 18 bases between. Germline V CDR1 and CDR2: SNHLY, FYNNEI. The CDR3 is 14 residues long. The CDR3: CAAVSGAPYNEQFF. CDR3 DNA sequence: TGTGCCGCCGTGTCGGGAGCGCCATACAATGAGCAGTTCTTC.

CDR3 nucleotides: TGTGCCAGTAGTATACAGAGACAGGGGACATACGAGCAGTACTTC. Protein sequence: CASSIQRQGTYEQYF. This chain connects TRBV19 to TRBJ2-7, with 8 bases aligning to TRBD1. CDR1 and CDR2 from the germline V gene are LNHDA and SQIVND (reference sequence). V shed 2 bases, J shed 4 bases, and the junction held 7 bases outside the gene matches. CDR3 length equals 15 residues.

This chain links TRBV30 with TRBJ1-2, with D possibly being TRBD1 (6 bases). The CDR3 covers 13 residues. The ends were cut back, 0 bases at V and 6 bases at J, with 11 bases in the middle. CDR1 is GTSNPN and CDR2 is SVGIG in the germline V gene (reference sequence). The CDR3 region is CAWSVRGGHGYTF. The CDR3 DNA is TGTGCCTGGAGTGTACGGGGGGGCCATGGCTACACCTTC.

The chain uses TRBV7-6 and TRBJ2-1; 10 bases are shared with TRBD2. This CDR3 region has 18 residues. The ends lost 0 bases at V and 3 bases at J; junction bases unmatched: 8. Germline V gene lookup returns CDR1 SGHVS and CDR2 FNYEAQ. CDR3 sequence: CASSLAPYPSGGYNEQFF. The DNA for the CDR3 is TGTGCCAGCAGCTTAGCCCCATATCCTAGCGGGGGCTACAATGAGCAGTTCTTC.

V and J are TRBV7-2 and TRBJ1-4; D is undetermined. This CDR3 is built from 14 residues. Per the germline V gene, CDR1 is SGHTA and CDR2 is FQGNSA. The germline V and J ends were trimmed by 3 bases and 5 bases, with 10 bases remaining between them. CDR3 DNA: TGTGCCAGCAGCTTGAGGGCATCCAATGAAAAACTGTTTTTT. Encoded protein: CASSLRASNEKLFF.

This clone has only one observation. The chain uses TRBV18 and TRBJ2-3; TRBD2 matches 14 bases. The V and J ends lost 6 bases and 4 bases, in that order; junction bases with no gene match: 9. Looked up from germline, CDR1 is KGHSH and CDR2 is LQKENI. The CDR3 covers 17 residues. CDR3 nucleotides: TGTGCCAGCTCTGCGCCGGGACTAGCGGGAGTAGCAGATACGCAGTATTTT. Encoded protein: CASSAPGLAGVADTQYF.

The J gene is TRBJ2-5, the V gene TRBV19; tentatively, D is TRBD2 (5 bases). The germline CDR1 and CDR2 sequences are LNHDA and SQIVND (reference sequence). V was cut by 3 bases and J by 5 bases, with 16 bases left in between. The CDR3 runs to 15 residues. The CDR3, as DNA: TGTGCCAGTAGTATTGGGTCGAGGGCCGCGGAGACCCAGTACTTC. Its translation: CASSIGSRAAETQYF.

The chain carries TRBV19 and TRBJ2-7; 9 bases map to TRBD1. The CDR3 has 16 amino acids. Germline V gives CDR1 LNHDA, CDR2 SQIVND (reference sequence). J gave up 5 bases and V 6 bases, and 14 bases lay outside the gene matches. As DNA, the CDR3 is TGTGCCAGTAGCCTGACCGGGACAGGGATGAAGGACGAGCAGTACTTC. Its translation is CASSLTGTGMKDEQYF. Drawing the rest from reference TRBV19 and TRBJ2-7, the complete variable domain is DGGITQSPKYLFRKEGQNVTLSCEQNLNHDAMYWYRQDPGQGLRLIYYSQIVNDFQKGDIAEGYSVSREKKESFPLTVTSAQKNPTAFYLCASSLTGTGMKDEQYFGPGTRLTVT.

The chain joins TRBV27 to TRBJ1-4, with TRBD1 identical over 10 bases. The ends lost 3 bases at V and 5 bases at J; junction bases unmatched: 6. This CDR3 has 16 residues. The germline CDR1 and CDR2 sequences are MNHEY and SMNVEV (reference sequence). CDR3 loop: CASSFSPGQGNEKLFF. CDR3 sequence (DNA): TGTGCCAGCAGTTTTTCTCCGGGACAGGGGAATGAAAAACTGTTTTTT.

This sequence joins TRBV6-2 or TRBV6-3 and TRBJ2-7; TRBD2 agrees at 14 bases. With 0 bases clipped from V and 5 bases from J, the junction kept 9 bases outside the gene matches. CDR1 and CDR2 from the germline V gene are MNHEY and SVGEGT. The CDR3 spans 18 residues. Here the CDR3 reads CASSYSIGTSGGVHEQYF. The CDR3 nucleotides read TGTGCCAGCAGTTACTCGATCGGGACTAGCGGGGGAGTCCACGAGCAGTACTTC.

The chain recombines TRBV6-6 with TRBJ2-7; weak D call: TRBD2 (6 bases). CDR1 and CDR2 from the germline V gene are MNHNY and SVGAGI (reference sequence). The CDR3 sequence is 11 residues long. V gave up 4 bases and J gave up 12 bases, with 13 bases separating them. The CDR3 DNA follows: TGTGCCAGCAGTTGGGGCCGGGACTGGTACTTC. The encoded protein is CASSWGRDWYF.

This rearrangement joins TRBV2 to TRBJ1-4; no definite D call. V shed 4 bases and J shed 7 bases, with 10 bases lying between them. This CDR3 comprises 13 residues. In germline, CDR1 is SNHLY, CDR2 FYNNEI. The CDR3 loop reads CASSVDGLEKLFF. The CDR3 DNA is TGTGCCAGCAGTGTAGATGGACTTGAAAAACTGTTTTTT.

This clone turned up a few times. The genes are TRBV4-2 and TRBJ1-1, with D maybe TRBD1 (6 bases). V lost 0 bases and J lost 0, with 11 bases in between. The germline V gene encodes CDR1 LGHNA and CDR2 YNFKEQ. This CDR3 is 16 amino acids long. The CDR3 nucleotides read TGTGCCAGCAGCCAAGATCGTGGACAGCTGAACACTGAAGCTTTCTTT. Translation gives CASSQDRGQLNTEAFF.

This clone was seen only a few times. V is TRBV15 and J is TRBJ1-6, with D possibly matching TRBD1 (6 bases). Per the germline V gene, CDR1 is LNHNV and CDR2 is YYDKDF (reference sequence). The CDR3 loop spans 15 amino acids. The V end was cut by 0 bases, the J end by 7 bases, with 10 bases between. CDR3 loop: CATSRDATGNSPLHF. CDR3 sequence (DNA): TGTGCCACCAGCAGAGATGCAACAGGGAATTCACCCCTCCACTTT.

The chain's CDR3 is CASSSKETQYF. The CDR3 nucleotides read TGTGCCAGCAGCTCAAAAGAGACCCAGTACTTC. This chain links TRBV5-6 with TRBJ2-5, with D hard to call. The V end lost 3 bases, the J end lost 3 bases, and 3 bases lay between the germline ends. This CDR3 is 11 amino acids long. Germline V gives CDR1 SGHDT, CDR2 YYEEEE.

The chain carries TRBV7-9 and TRBJ2-7; no clear D. The CDR3 runs to 14 residues. Germline CDR1 and CDR2: SEHNR and FQNEAQ (reference sequence). V was clipped by 1 base and J by 2 bases, with 9 bases between them. The CDR3 DNA is TGTGCCAGCAGCTTAGTGACACCCCCCTACGAGCAGTACTTC. Translation gives CASSLVTPPYEQYF.

V is TRBV2 and J is TRBJ1-1; the D gene is possibly TRBD1 (5 bases). Germline lookup yields CDR1 SNHLY and CDR2 FYNNEI. The CDR3 sequence is 14 residues long. The ends were cut back, 6 bases at V and 7 bases at J, with 18 bases in the middle. This chain's CDR3 is CASRTERGFYEAFF. Written as DNA, the CDR3 is TGTGCCAGCAGGACAGAAAGGGGATTTTATGAAGCTTTCTTT.

This sequence joins TRBV3-1 (or the pseudogene TRBV3-2) and TRBJ2-7; 8 bases are shared with TRBD2. After removal of 2 bases from V and 2 bases from J, the junction contained 5 bases not matched to a gene. This CDR3 is 15 amino acids long. Per the germline V gene, CDR1 is LGHDT and CDR2 is YNNKEL (reference sequence). Here the CDR3 DNA reads TGTGCCAGCAGCCAATGGACTAGCCGTACCTACGAGCAGTACTTC. Translated: CASSQWTSRTYEQYF.

This clone has only one observation. The chain couples TRBV19 to TRBJ2-1; TRBD2 is a possible D gene (6 bases). The CDR3 contains 16 residues. V was shortened by 6 bases and J by 4 bases, with 19 bases between the two germline ends. CDR1 is LNHDA and CDR2 is SQIVND in the germline V gene (reference sequence). The CDR3 region is CASSRDGTPVYNEQFF. The DNA for the CDR3 is TGTGCCAGTAGCAGGGACGGGACTCCCGTTTACAATGAGCAGTTCTTC.

This rearrangement joins TRBV19 to TRBJ2-1, with D possibly being TRBD2 (5 bases). With 6 bases removed from V and 6 bases from J, the gap between germline ends came to 15 bases. The CDR3 runs 14 residues. Germline CDR1 is LNHDA and CDR2 is SQIVND (reference sequence). Here the CDR3 DNA reads TGTGCCAGTAGGGGTACTAGTCCGTTCAATGAGCAGTTCTTC. Its protein is CASRGTSPFNEQFF. The whole variable domain, filled in from reference TRBV19 and TRBJ2-1, reads DGGITQSPKYLFRKEGQNVTLSCEQNLNHDAMYWYRQDPGQGLRLIYYSQIVNDFQKGDIAEGYSVSREKKESFPLTVTSAQKNPTAFYLCASRGTSPFNEQFFGPGTRLTVL.

The chain carries TRBV19 and TRBJ2-7; D possibly corresponds to TRBD2 (6 bases). V lost 6 bases and J 3 bases, leaving 15 bases between the germline ends. Germline V gene sequence: CDR1 LNHDA, CDR2 SQIVND (reference sequence). This CDR3 has 14 residues. CDR3: CASSLVSGNYEQYF. As DNA, the CDR3 is TGTGCCAGTAGCCTAGTTAGCGGAAACTACGAGCAGTACTTC. The full variable domain, rest sourced from reference TRBV19 and TRBJ2-7, is DGGITQSPKYLFRKEGQNVTLSCEQNLNHDAMYWYRQDPGQGLRLIYYSQIVNDFQKGDIAEGYSVSREKKESFPLTVTSAQKNPTAFYLCASSLVSGNYEQYFGPGTRLTVT.

The genes are TRBV25-1 and TRBJ2-1; no clear D gene. Germline CDR1 MGHDK, CDR2 SYGVNS. This CDR3 has 12 residues. Trimming left V 8 bases short and J 5 bases short, with 10 bases between. The CDR3 here is CASSLSDNEQFF. CDR3 coding DNA: TGTGCCAGCTCTTTGTCGGACAATGAGCAGTTCTTC.

V gene TRBV4-3 combines with J gene TRBJ2-3, with 9 bases aligning to TRBD2. V was clipped by 1 base and J by 2 bases; unmatched bases: 16. In germline, CDR1 is LGHNA, CDR2 YSLEER. This CDR3 is built from 20 residues. In DNA form, the CDR3 reads TGCGCCAGCAGCCAAGTTTTTGCCCGTACCAGCGGGAGGAACACAGATACGCAGTATTTT. Translation: CASSQVFARTSGRNTDTQYF.

The chain has TRBV29-1 and TRBJ2-1; tentative D call: TRBD2 (6 bases). This CDR3 region has 15 residues. CDR1 is SQVTM, CDR2 ANQGSEA, per germline. Trimming removed 6 bases from V and 2 bases from J, with 17 bases in between. The CDR3 sequence is CSVTPGLRTYNEQFF. The CDR3 DNA is TGCAGCGTGACGCCTGGACTAAGGACCTACAATGAGCAGTTCTTC.

The chain uses TRBV14 and TRBJ2-7; TRBD2 agrees at 7 bases. The V and J ends lost 0 bases and 0 bases, in that order; junction bases with no gene match: 14. Germline CDR1 is SGHDN and CDR2 is FVKESK. The CDR3 has 19 residues. CDR3 sequence: CASSQEDSRTRGLSYEQYF. The CDR3, as DNA: TGTGCCAGCAGCCAAGAGGACTCTAGGACTAGGGGTCTCTCCTACGAGCAGTACTTC.

The rearrangement links TRBV7-2 to TRBJ2-5, with D perhaps TRBD1 (6 bases). Trimming cost V 3 bases and J 1 base, with 12 bases left between them. CDR3 size: 15 residues. Germline CDR1 and CDR2: SGHTA and FQGNSA. CDR3 in amino acids: CASSFGGRGQETQYF. The DNA for the CDR3 is TGTGCCAGCAGCTTTGGGGGCCGGGGCCAAGAGACCCAGTACTTC.

This chain uses TRBV12-5 with TRBJ1-4; D unclear. Between the trimmed V and J ends, which lost 3 bases and 0 bases, there was a span of 17 bases. CDR3 length: 18 amino acids. Germline CDR1 LGHNT, CDR2 FRNRAP. CDR3 in DNA: TGTGCTAGTGGTTTTGACCCGACGGGTTCCGCAACTAATGAAAAACTGTTTTTT. It specifies CASGFDPTGSATNEKLFF.

The CDR3 spells CASSMDREIYGYTF. DNA of the CDR3: TGTGCCAGCAGTATGGACCGGGAAATCTATGGCTACACCTTC. V gene TRBV6-5 combines with J gene TRBJ1-2; no clear D. V dropped 5 bases and J dropped 4 bases, with 14 bases sitting between them. This CDR3 is 14 amino acids long. Germline V CDR1 and CDR2: MNHEY, SVGAGI.